This T cell receptor beta chain was recovered during a study of STAT5B mutations in CD4+ large granular lymphocyte leukemia. As for this clone: The target antigen is unknown.

Findings of the study overall: Main leukemic clonotypes were patient-specific, but more than 20% appeared at low frequency elsewhere. 8/27 top patient clones versus 2/35 control clones were TRBV06-family.

This was a survey-level run. Assay used: immunoSEQ multiplex PCR; TCRdb lists only in-frame clones, some missing. The sample lists about 30,000 clones, 70% to 90% occurring once. Germline values: CDR1 SGHRS, CDR2 YFSETQ. V shed 4 bases, J shed 0 bases, and the junction held 7 bases outside the gene matches. The CDR3 contains 15 residues. Sequencing was done on a sample of CD4+ T cells from blood buffy coats. The TCR was taken from a human donor in good health. This sequence joins TRBV5-1 and TRBJ2-7; the match to TRBD1 covers 7 bases. CDR3 sequence: CASSLLGDSSYEQYF. The CDR3 DNA reads as TGCGCCAGCAGCCTGCTGGGGGACAGCTCCTACGAGCAGTACTTC.